Following are 27 T cell receptor beta chains from one sample sequenced in a study of molecular identifiers for immune sequencing clone quantification. From the PCR reads, TCRdb called clonotypes with MiXCR, one entry per CDR3 protein. The sample shows some 680,000 distinct CDR3 sequences, about 25% of them seen only once. Sequencing input: naive CD8+ T cells from blood, with Jurkat cell RNA spiked in. Subset indicated: FACS-sorted CD8+CD4-CCR7+CD45RA+ naive T cells. The source of these receptors is a human donor in good health. Some libraries in this study had Jurkat cell RNA spiked in.

The table lists this clonotype with a few counts. This sequence joins TRBV4-2 and TRBJ2-5; TRBD2 matches at 10 bases. From germline, CDR1 is LGHNA and CDR2 YNFKEQ. Trimming at V came to 0 bases and at J to 5 bases, leaving 6 bases not matched to a gene. The CDR3 runs 16 residues. CDR3: CASSQELAGMGETQYF. For the CDR3, the DNA is TGTGCCAGCAGCCAAGAACTAGCGGGGATGGGGGAGACCCAGTACTTC.

This clonotype was observed a handful of times. The chain has TRBV7-9 and TRBJ2-5; D perhaps matches TRBD2 (5 bases). Between the trimmed V and J ends, which lost 0 bases and 4 bases, there was a span of 9 bases. This CDR3 region has 14 residues. Germline values: CDR1 SEHNR, CDR2 FQNEAQ (reference sequence). Written as DNA, the CDR3 is TGTGCCAGCAGCTTAGCTTACGCGGGAGAGACCCAGTACTTC. Its protein product is CASSLAYAGETQYF.

This clonotype was detected a few times. The rearrangement links TRBV27 to TRBJ1-2; D possibly corresponds to TRBD1 (5 bases). The CDR3 consists of 16 residues. Germline CDR1 is MNHEY and CDR2 is SMNVEV (reference sequence). The V end was cut by 0 bases, the J end by 0 bases, with 11 bases between. The CDR3 DNA follows: TGTGCCAGCAGTTTATCGGGACTGGCGGCTAACTATGGCTACACCTTC. It is translated as CASSLSGLAANYGYTF.

Ten or more counts support this clonotype. The rearrangement links TRBV6-5 to TRBJ1-1; D gene uncertain. V lost 0 bases and J lost 5, with 10 bases in between. The CDR3 is made up of 14 amino acids. Germline V gene data show CDR1 as MNHEY and CDR2 as SVGAGI. Here the CDR3 reads CASSYSPFMTEAFF. In DNA form, the CDR3 reads TGTGCCAGCAGTTACTCTCCATTTATGACTGAAGCTTTCTTT.

On this clonotype itself: One base away lies a much larger clone, so this may be a sequencing read error. The rearrangement joins TRBV28 to TRBJ1-5; weak D call: TRBD1 (5 bases). CDR3 length: 15 residues. V lost 5 bases, J lost 6 bases, and 17 bases lay in between. The germline gives CDR1 MDHEN, CDR2 SYDVKM. In nucleotides, the CDR3 is TGTGCCAGCAGTCCCAGACAGTCCGTGGTTCAGCCCCAGCATTTT. This translates into CASSPRQSVVQPQHF.

The table lists this clonotype with a count of one. The chain is built from TRBV12-3 or TRBV12-4 and TRBJ2-2, with 8 bases lining up with TRBD1. The CDR3 extends over 16 amino acids. V shed 5 bases and J 4 bases; nucleotides not matched to a gene: 9. The CDR3 DNA follows: TGTGCCAGCAGTGCCCACGACAGGGGAACCACCGGGGAGCTGTTTTTT. It codes for CASSAHDRGTTGELFF.

This rearrangement joins TRBV7-9 to TRBJ2-3; D call uncertain. Germline CDR1 SEHNR, CDR2 FQNEAQ (reference sequence). The CDR3 consists of 15 residues. V dropped 1 base and J dropped 3 bases, with 11 bases sitting between them. CDR3 protein: CASSLGVVRTDTQYF. The CDR3 DNA reads TGTGCCAGCAGCTTAGGAGTGGTTCGGACAGATACGCAGTATTTT. Full variable domain (remainder filled in from reference TRBV7-9 and TRBJ2-3): DTGVSQNPRHKITKRGQNVTFRCDPISEHNRLYWYRQTLGQGPEFLTYFQNEAQLEKSRLLSDRFSAERPKGSFSTLEIQRTEQGDSAMYLCASSLGVVRTDTQYFGPGTRLTVL.

On this clonotype: An end of the junction differs from the germline gene, which may be a read error. The chain employs TRBV2 and TRBJ1-3; 9 nucleotides line up with TRBD1. The CDR3 spans 16 residues. Per the germline V gene, CDR1 is SNHLY and CDR2 is FYNNEI. The DNA for the CDR3 is TGTGCCAGCAGCCCCATACAGGGGGCGGCTGGAAACACCATGTATTTT. This gives the protein CASSPIQGAAGNTMYF. Full variable domain (remainder filled in from reference TRBV2 and TRBJ1-3): EPEVTQTPSHQVTQMGQEVILRCVPISNHLYFYWYRQILGQKVEFLVSFYNNEISEKSEIFDDQFSVERPDGSNFTLKIRSTKLEDSAMYFCASSPIQGAAGNTMYFGEGSWLTVV.

V is TRBV13 and J is TRBJ1-1; D ambiguous. Germline V gene lookup returns CDR1 PRHDT and CDR2 FYEKMQ (reference sequence). The CDR3 length is 12 residues. Trimming cost V 2 bases and J 10 bases, with 11 bases left between them. The CDR3 DNA reads as TGTGCCAGCAGCTTAACCTCCTTGGGAGCTTTCTTT. It encodes CASSLTSLGAFF.

This clonotype was counted only a few times. J is TRBJ2-2 and V is TRBV20-1, with no clear D. V lost 3 bases to trimming and J lost 6 bases, with 14 bases between them. Looked up from germline, CDR1 is DFQATT and CDR2 is SNEGSKA (reference sequence). This CDR3 is built from 14 residues. The chain's CDR3 is CSARPLQISGELFF. DNA for the CDR3: TGCAGTGCTAGGCCCTTACAAATTTCCGGGGAGCTGTTTTTT.

On this clonotype itself: This clone may be a read error of a much larger clone one base away. V gene TRBV21-1 combines with J gene TRBJ1-5; the table gives TRBD1 as D, unverified against the DNA. TRBV21-1 is deemed a pseudogene. The CDR3 sequence is 18 residues long. The CDR3 DNA reads TGTGCCAGCAGCAAAGTTGTACAGGGAACCGCTAGCAGTCAGCCCCAGCATTTT. It specifies CASSKVVQGTASSQPQHF.

Remarks on this clonotype: A much larger clone sits a single nucleotide away, making a read error possible. This chain connects TRBV5-1 to TRBJ2-7; D uncertain. The germline gives CDR1 SGHRS, CDR2 YFSETQ. CDR3 length: 13 residues. The DNA of the CDR3 is TGCGCCAGCAGCACTGACAATGCCTACGAGCAGCACTTC. Translation gives CASSTDNAYEQHF.

V usage is TRBV6-2 or TRBV6-3 and J usage is TRBJ2-5, with D perhaps matching TRBD2 (5 bases). This CDR3 comprises 18 residues. The V end was cut by 6 bases, the J end by 1 base, with 24 bases between. Germline V lookup: CDR1 MNHEY, CDR2 SVGEGT. The CDR3 DNA sequence: TGTGCCAGCAGCCCCTTCCCATCGACCGGGAACCCCCAAGAGACCCAGTACTTC. The encoded protein is CASSPFPSTGNPQETQYF.

This clonotype was detected ten times or more. The rearrangement uses TRBV24-1 and TRBJ2-1; 8 bases match TRBD2. This CDR3 comprises 16 residues. Germline loops: CDR1 KGHDR, CDR2 SFDVKD. J lost 0 bases, V lost 6 bases, and 6 bases had no gene match. The CDR3 DNA follows: TGTGCCACCAGTCCACTAGCGGCTAGCTCCTACAATGAGCAGTTCTTC. Translation: CATSPLAASSYNEQFF.

V usage is TRBV19 and J usage is TRBJ1-3, with unresolved D. Germline CDR1 is LNHDA and CDR2 is SQIVND (reference sequence). CDR3 length: 15 residues. Trimming took 3 bases from V and 3 from J, leaving 12 bases between them. This CDR3 is CASSMAPANGNTIYF. The CDR3 DNA sequence: TGTGCCAGTAGTATGGCCCCGGCTAATGGAAACACCATATATTTT.

The table lists this clonotype with a few counts. This rearrangement joins TRBV13 to TRBJ2-2; D is perhaps TRBD2 (6 bases). CDR1 is PRHDT, CDR2 FYEKMQ, per germline (reference sequence). The ends were cut back, 5 bases at V and 0 bases at J, with 16 bases in the middle. CDR3 length: 17 residues. The chain's CDR3 is CASSPAPLATNTGELFF. CDR3 nucleotide sequence: TGTGCCAGCAGCCCAGCTCCCCTAGCGACGAACACCGGGGAGCTGTTTTTT.

The V and J genes are TRBV4-3 and TRBJ2-7, with D maybe TRBD1 (6 bases). The V gene lost 1 base and the J gene lost 4 bases, with 11 bases spanning the gap. Germline V lookup: CDR1 LGHNA, CDR2 YSLEER. The CDR3 has 14 amino acids. As DNA, the CDR3 is TGCGCCAGCAGCCAAGGGATCAGGGGTTACGAGCAGTACTTC. It translates to CASSQGIRGYEQYF.

The chain couples TRBV29-1 to TRBJ2-7, with 7 nucleotides matching TRBD1. J lost 0 bases, V lost 5 bases, and 10 bases had no gene match. The CDR3 totals 15 residues. Germline V gene sequence: CDR1 SQVTM, CDR2 ANQGSEA. CDR3 nucleotides: TGCAGCGTTATACGGACAGGAGATAGCTCCTACGAGCAGTACTTC. This gives the protein CSVIRTGDSSYEQYF.

The CDR3 DNA reads as TGTGCCAGCAGCCGCCTCGGGAATAGGGAGACCCAGTACTTC. Translated: CASSRLGNRETQYF. The rearrangement uses TRBV12-3 or TRBV12-4 and TRBJ2-5; D perhaps matches TRBD2 (5 bases). The CDR3 contains 14 residues. Trimming shortened V by 6 bases and J by 5 bases, and 16 bases separated the two germline ends.

This clonotype was detected ten times or more. The chain links TRBV7-8 to TRBJ1-5; D remains unclear. The CDR3 runs 13 residues. The V end was cut by 2 bases, the J end by 3 bases, with 5 bases between. Germline V CDR1 and CDR2: SGHVS, FQNEAQ. The CDR3 spells CASSLNTNQPQHF. As DNA, the CDR3 is TGTGCCAGCAGCTTAAACACCAATCAGCCCCAGCATTTT.

About this clonotype itself: Given the absence of the conserved phenylalanine or tryptophan at the CDR3 end, a read error is likely. The DNA is left out, because the CDR3 cannot be placed on it with certainty; the CDR3 is given as TCRdb lists it. The J gene is TRBJ2-1, the V gene TRBV20-1; TRBD2 reflects the table's D call only, with no check against the DNA. Germline loops: CDR1 DFQATT, CDR2 SNEGSKA (reference sequence). Including both end residues, the CDR3 is 9 amino acids long. CDR3: CRGPGLAPQ.

The chain uses TRBV19 and TRBJ2-5; D is ambiguous. Germline assignment: CDR1 LNHDA and CDR2 SQIVND (reference sequence). This CDR3 has 13 residues. V lost 3 bases and J 2 bases, leaving 7 bases between the germline ends. The CDR3 coding sequence is TGTGCCAGTAGTATTCAAGCTCAAGAGACCCAGTACTTC. This codes for CASSIQAQETQYF.

This clonotype was detected ten times or more. This chain uses TRBV7-9 with TRBJ1-1; TRBD1 is a possible D gene (5 bases). There are 15 residues in the CDR3. Trimming cost V 5 bases and J 6 bases, with 19 bases left between them. Germline V gene lookup returns CDR1 SEHNR and CDR2 FQNEAQ (reference sequence). CDR3 amino acids: CASSHNSGARAEAFF. CDR3 bases: TGTGCCAGCAGCCATAATAGCGGGGCCCGGGCTGAAGCTTTCTTT. Full variable domain (remainder filled in from reference TRBV7-9 and TRBJ1-1): DTGVSQNPRHKITKRGQNVTFRCDPISEHNRLYWYRQTLGQGPEFLTYFQNEAQLEKSRLLSDRFSAERPKGSFSTLEIQRTEQGDSAMYLCASSHNSGARAEAFFGQGTRLTVV.

There are a few counts of this clonotype. The rearrangement joins TRBV27 to TRBJ2-7, with 11 bases matching TRBD1. The CDR3 totals 15 residues. Germline values: CDR1 MNHEY, CDR2 SMNVEV (reference sequence). V shed 6 bases and J 7 bases; nucleotides not matched to a gene: 11. CDR3 amino acids: CASSPPDRGLGEQYF. CDR3 in DNA: TGTGCCAGCAGCCCCCCGGACAGGGGGCTTGGGGAGCAGTACTTC.

In this sample, this clonotype turned up many times. The chain couples TRBV5-1 to TRBJ2-7; 7 bases align to TRBD1. Germline lookup yields CDR1 SGHRS and CDR2 YFSETQ. The CDR3 is made up of 15 amino acids. J lost 2 bases, V lost 2 bases, and 7 bases had no gene match. This CDR3 reads CASSFTPGGAYEQYF. The CDR3 nucleotides read TGCGCCAGCAGCTTTACCCCAGGGGGAGCCTACGAGCAGTACTTC.

A few counts support this clonotype. The genes are TRBV6-4 and TRBJ1-5; TRBD1 is a possible D gene (5 bases). The length of the CDR3 is 15 residues. Germline V gene data show CDR1 as MRHNA and CDR2 as SNTAGT. V dropped 6 bases and J dropped 7 bases, with 19 bases sitting between them. The CDR3 DNA reads TGTGCCAGCAGCGAGGACGGTTTACCAGGGCAGCCCCAGCATTTT. Translated, it gives CASSEDGLPGQPQHF.

In its sample, this clonotype was seen many times. This chain uses TRBV7-6 with TRBJ1-4, with D possibly TRBD1 on 6 matching bases. CDR1 and CDR2 from the germline V gene are SGHVS and FNYEAQ. Trimming removed 0 bases at V and 7 bases at J, with 15 bases between. The CDR3 extends over 16 amino acids. This CDR3 is CASSLARGPQGEKLFF. Written as DNA, the CDR3 is TGTGCCAGCAGCTTAGCGCGGGGGCCGCAGGGTGAAAAACTGTTTTTT.